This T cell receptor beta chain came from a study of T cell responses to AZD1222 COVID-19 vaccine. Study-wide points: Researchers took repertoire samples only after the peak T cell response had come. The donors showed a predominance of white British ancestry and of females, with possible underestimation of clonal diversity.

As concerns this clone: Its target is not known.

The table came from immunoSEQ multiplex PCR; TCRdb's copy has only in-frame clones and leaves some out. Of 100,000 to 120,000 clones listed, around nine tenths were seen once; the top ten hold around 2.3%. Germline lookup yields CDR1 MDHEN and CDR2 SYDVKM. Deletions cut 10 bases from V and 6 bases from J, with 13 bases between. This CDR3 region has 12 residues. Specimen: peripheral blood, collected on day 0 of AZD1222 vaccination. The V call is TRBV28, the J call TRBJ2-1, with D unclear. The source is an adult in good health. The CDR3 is CATNRQTNEQFF. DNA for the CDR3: TGTGCCACCAACCGACAAACCAATGAGCAGTTCTTC.